This TCR beta chain was sequenced during a study of siplizumab effects on memory and regulatory T cells. TCRdb's copy holds only in-frame clones and misses some; the assay was immunoSEQ multiplex PCR. This sample has about 63,000 clones, with less than 90% found just once. As regards this clone: Antigen specificity is unknown.

General study points: There appeared to be greater diversity in naive T cells than in memory cells, and naive T cells seemed major contributors to the alloresponse.

The trim removed 7 bases at V and 2 bases at J, leaving 10 bases unmatched. Per germline, CDR1 MNHEY and CDR2 SVGAGI. The CDR3 runs 15 residues. This chain uses TRBV6-5 with TRBJ1-2; the match to TRBD1 covers 7 bases. Sequencing input: memory CD4+ T cells sorted from blood. This TCR derives from a human donor in good health. In nucleotides, the CDR3 is TGTGCCAGCATCCCTGGTTGGGACAGCAACTATGGCTACACCTTC. Its translation: CASIPGWDSNYGYTF.